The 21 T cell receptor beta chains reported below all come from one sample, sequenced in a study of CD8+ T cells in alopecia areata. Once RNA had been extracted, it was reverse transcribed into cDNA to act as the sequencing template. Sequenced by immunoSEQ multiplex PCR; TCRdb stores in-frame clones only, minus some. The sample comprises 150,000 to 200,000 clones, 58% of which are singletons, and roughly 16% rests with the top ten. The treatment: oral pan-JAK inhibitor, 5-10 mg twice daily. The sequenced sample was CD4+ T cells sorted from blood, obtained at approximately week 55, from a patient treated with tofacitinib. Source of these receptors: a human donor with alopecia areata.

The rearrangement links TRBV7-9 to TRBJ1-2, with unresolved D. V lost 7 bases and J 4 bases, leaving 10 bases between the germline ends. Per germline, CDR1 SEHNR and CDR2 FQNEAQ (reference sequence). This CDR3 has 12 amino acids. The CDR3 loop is CASNVQSYGYTF. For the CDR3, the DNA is TGTGCCAGCAATGTACAGTCCTATGGCTACACCTTC.

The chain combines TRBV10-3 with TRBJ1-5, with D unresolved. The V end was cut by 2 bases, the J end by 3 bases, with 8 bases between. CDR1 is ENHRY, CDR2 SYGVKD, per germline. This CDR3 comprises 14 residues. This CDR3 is CAISERADNQPQHF. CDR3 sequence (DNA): TGTGCCATCAGTGAGAGGGCAGACAATCAGCCCCAGCATTTT.

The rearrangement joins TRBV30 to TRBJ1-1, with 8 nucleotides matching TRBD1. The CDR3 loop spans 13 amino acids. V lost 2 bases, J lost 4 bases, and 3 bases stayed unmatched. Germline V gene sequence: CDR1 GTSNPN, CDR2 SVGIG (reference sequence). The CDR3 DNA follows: TGTGCCTGGAGTCCAACAGGGGGCACTGAAGCTTTCTTT. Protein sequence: CAWSPTGGTEAFF.

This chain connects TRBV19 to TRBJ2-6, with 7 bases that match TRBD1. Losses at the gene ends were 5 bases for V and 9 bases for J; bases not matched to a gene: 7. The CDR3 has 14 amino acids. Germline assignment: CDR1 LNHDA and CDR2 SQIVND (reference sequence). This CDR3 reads CASSPRQGDNVLTF. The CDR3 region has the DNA TGTGCCAGTAGTCCTAGACAGGGTGACAACGTCCTGACTTTC.

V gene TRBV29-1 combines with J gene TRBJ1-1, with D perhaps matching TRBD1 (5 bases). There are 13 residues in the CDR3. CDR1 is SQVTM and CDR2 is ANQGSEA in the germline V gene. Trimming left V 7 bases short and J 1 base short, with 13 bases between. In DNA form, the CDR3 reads TGCAGCGCCCTTAGGGGTACGAACACTGAAGCTTTCTTT. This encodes CSALRGTNTEAFF.

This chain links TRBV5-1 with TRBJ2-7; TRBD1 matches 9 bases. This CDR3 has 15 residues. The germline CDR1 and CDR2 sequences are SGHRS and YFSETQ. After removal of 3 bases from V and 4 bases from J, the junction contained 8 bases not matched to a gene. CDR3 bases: TGCGCCAGCAGCTCAGTACAGGGGGCCGAGTACGAGCAGTACTTC. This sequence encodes CASSSVQGAEYEQYF.

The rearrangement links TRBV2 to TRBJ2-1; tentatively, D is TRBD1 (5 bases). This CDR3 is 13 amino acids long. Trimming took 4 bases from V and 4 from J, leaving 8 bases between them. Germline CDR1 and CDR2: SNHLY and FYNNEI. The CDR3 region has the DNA TGTGCCAGCAGTGTGACAGCTTACAATGAGCAGTTCTTC. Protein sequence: CASSVTAYNEQFF.

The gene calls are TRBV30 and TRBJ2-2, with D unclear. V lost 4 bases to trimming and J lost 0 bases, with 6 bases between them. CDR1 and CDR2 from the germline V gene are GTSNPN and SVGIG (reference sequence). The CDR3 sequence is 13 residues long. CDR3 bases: TGTGCCTGGAACCCCTCGAACACCGGGGAGCTGTTTTTT. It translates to CAWNPSNTGELFF.

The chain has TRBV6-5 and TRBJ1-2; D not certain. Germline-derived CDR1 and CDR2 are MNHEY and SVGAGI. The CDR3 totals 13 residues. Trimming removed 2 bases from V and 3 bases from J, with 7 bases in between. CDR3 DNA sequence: TGTGCCAGCAGTTACCGGCCTGACTATGGCTACACCTTC. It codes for CASSYRPDYGYTF.

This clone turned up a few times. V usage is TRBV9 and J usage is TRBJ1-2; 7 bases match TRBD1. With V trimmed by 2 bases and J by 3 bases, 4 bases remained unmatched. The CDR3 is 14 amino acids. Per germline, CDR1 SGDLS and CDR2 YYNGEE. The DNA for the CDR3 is TGTGCCAGCAGCGTCCCCGGGACAGACTATGGCTACACCTTC. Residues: CASSVPGTDYGYTF.

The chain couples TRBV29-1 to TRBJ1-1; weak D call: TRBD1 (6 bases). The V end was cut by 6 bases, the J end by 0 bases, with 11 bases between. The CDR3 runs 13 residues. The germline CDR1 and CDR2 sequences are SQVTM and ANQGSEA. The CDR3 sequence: CSVAGGLNTEAFF. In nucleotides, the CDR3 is TGCAGCGTCGCCGGGGGCCTGAACACTGAAGCTTTCTTT.

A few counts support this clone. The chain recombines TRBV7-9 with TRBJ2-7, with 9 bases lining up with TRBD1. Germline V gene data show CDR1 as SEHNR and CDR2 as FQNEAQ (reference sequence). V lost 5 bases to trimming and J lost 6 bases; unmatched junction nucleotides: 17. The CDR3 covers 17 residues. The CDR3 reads CASSPPTIKGQGGEQYF. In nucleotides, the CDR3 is TGTGCCAGCAGCCCACCGACGATAAAGGGACAGGGCGGCGAGCAGTACTTC.

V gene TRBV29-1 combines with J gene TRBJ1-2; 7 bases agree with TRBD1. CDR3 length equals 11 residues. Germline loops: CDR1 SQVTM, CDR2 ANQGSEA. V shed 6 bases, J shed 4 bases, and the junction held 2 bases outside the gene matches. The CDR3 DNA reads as TGCAGCGTGAGGGACAGCTATGGCTACACCTTC. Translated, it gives CSVRDSYGYTF.

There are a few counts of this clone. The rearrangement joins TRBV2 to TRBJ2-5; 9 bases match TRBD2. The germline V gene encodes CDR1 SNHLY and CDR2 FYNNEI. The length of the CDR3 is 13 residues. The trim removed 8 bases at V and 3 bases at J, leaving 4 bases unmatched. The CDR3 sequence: CASHWTSEETQYF. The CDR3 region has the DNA TGTGCCAGCCATTGGACTAGCGAAGAGACCCAGTACTTC.

The CDR3 spells CASSSTSGASYNEQFF. CDR3 nucleotide sequence: TGTGCCAGCAGCTCTACTAGCGGGGCCTCCTACAATGAGCAGTTCTTC. The chain is built from TRBV5-6 and TRBJ2-1, with 10 bases lining up with TRBD2. The germline gives CDR1 SGHDT, CDR2 YYEEEE. Trimming at V came to 3 bases and at J to 0 bases, leaving 3 bases not matched to a gene. The CDR3 extends over 16 amino acids.

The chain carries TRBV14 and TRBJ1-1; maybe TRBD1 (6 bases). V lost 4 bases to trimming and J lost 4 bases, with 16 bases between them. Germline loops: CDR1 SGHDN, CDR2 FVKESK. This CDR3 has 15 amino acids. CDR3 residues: CASSPATTGRTEAFF. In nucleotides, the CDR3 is TGTGCCAGCAGCCCGGCTACGACAGGCCGCACTGAAGCTTTCTTT.

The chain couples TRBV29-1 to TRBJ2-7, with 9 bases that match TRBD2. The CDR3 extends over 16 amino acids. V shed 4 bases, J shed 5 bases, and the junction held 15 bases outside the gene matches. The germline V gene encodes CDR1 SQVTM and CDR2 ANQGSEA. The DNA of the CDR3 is TGCAGCGTTGGAGTGCGTCCGGGACTAGCAGTCAACGAGCAGTACTTC. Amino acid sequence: CSVGVRPGLAVNEQYF.

The CDR3 DNA follows: TGCGCCAGCAGCTTGGGGGACAGAGAGAAAAACATTCAGTACTTC. Translated: CASSLGDREKNIQYF. The rearrangement links TRBV5-1 to TRBJ2-4; TRBD1 agrees at 7 bases. CDR3 size: 15 residues. V shed 0 bases, J shed 4 bases, and the junction held 4 bases outside the gene matches. The germline V gene encodes CDR1 SGHRS and CDR2 YFSETQ.

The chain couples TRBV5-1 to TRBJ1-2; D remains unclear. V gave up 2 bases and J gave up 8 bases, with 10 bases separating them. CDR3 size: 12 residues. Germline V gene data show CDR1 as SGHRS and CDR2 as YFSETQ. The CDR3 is CASSLFGEGYTF. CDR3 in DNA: TGCGCCAGCAGCTTATTCGGGGAAGGCTACACCTTC.

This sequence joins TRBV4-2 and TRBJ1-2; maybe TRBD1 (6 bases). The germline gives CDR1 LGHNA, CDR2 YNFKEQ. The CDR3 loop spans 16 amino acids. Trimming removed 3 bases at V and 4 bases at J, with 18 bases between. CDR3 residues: CASSQRSGGVSYGYTF. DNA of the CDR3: TGTGCCAGCAGCCAGCGTTCGGGGGGCGTAAGCTATGGCTACACCTTC.

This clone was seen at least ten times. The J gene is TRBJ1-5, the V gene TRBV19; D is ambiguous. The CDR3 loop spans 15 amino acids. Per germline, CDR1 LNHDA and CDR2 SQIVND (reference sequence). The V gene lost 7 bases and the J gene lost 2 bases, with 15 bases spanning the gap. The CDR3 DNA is TGTGCCAGTACGCTGTCAGGTTGGGGCAATCAGCCCCAGCATTTT. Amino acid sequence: CASTLSGWGNQPQHF.